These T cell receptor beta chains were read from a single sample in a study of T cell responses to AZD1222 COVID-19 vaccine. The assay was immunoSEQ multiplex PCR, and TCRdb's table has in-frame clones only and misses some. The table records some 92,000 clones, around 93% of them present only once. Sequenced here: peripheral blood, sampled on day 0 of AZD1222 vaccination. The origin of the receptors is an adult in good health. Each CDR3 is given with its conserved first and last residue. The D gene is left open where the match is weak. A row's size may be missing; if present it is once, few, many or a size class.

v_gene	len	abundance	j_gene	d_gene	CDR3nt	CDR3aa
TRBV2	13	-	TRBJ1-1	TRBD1	TGTGCCATTACAGGGGAGAGGGGCACTGAAGCTTTCTTT	CAITGERGTEAFF
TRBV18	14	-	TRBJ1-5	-	TGTGCCAGCTCACCAGGGGCCCGGAATCAGCCCCAGCATTTT	CASSPGARNQPQHF
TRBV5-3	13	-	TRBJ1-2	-	TGTGCCAGAAGCTTGAAGGGCGGATATGGCTACACCTTC	CARSLKGGYGYTF
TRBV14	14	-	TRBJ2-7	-	TGTGCCAGCAGCCAAGGTTACAGTTCTTACGAGCAGTACTTC	CASSQGYSSYEQYF
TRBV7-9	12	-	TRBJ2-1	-	TGTGCCAGCAGCTCCGCTAGTAATGAGCAGTTCTTC	CASSSASNEQFF
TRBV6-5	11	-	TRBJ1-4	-	TGTGCCAGCAGCGGACTAAAAAAACTGTTTTTT	CASSGLKKLFF
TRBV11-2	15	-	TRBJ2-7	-	TGTGCCAGCAGCCAACAGTCGGGACTTATCTACGAGCAGTACTTC	CASSQQSGLIYEQYF
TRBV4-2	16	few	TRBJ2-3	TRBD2	TGTGCCAGCAGCCAAGCCTTAGCGGGGGGGCCAGATACGCAGTATTTT	CASSQALAGGPDTQYF
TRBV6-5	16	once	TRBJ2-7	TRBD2	TGTGCCAGCAGTTACTCCAGCGGGGGGCCGTCCTACGAGCAGTACTTC	CASSYSSGGPSYEQYF
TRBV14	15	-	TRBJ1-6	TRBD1	TGTGCCAGCAGCTGGGACAGCTCCTATAATTCACCCCTCCACTTT	CASSWDSSYNSPLHF
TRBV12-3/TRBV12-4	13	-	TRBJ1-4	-	TGTGCCAGCAGTCCAATGGGACCTGAAAAACTGTTTTTT	CASSPMGPEKLFF
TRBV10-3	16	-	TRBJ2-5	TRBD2	TGTGCCATTGCAGGACTAGCGGGGGGAATACAAGAGACCCAGTACTTC	CAIAGLAGGIQETQYF
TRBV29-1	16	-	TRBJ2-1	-	TGCAGCGTTGAAGAATACCGTAAAGTCTCCTACAATGAGCAGTTCTTC	CSVEEYRKVSYNEQFF
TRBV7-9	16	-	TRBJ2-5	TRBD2	TGTGCCAGCAGCACTAGCGGGGTGACGGGTCAAGAGACCCAGTACTTC	CASSTSGVTGQETQYF
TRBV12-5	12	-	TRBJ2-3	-	TGTGCTAGTGGTCCAGACACAGGTACGCAGTATTTT	CASGPDTGTQYF
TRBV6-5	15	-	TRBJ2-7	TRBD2	TGTGCCACTTCTGAGGCGGGAGCTCGAGTCTACGAGCAGTACTTC	CATSEAGARVYEQYF
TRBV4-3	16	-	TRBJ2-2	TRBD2	TGCGCCAGCAGCCAAGGGAGCGGGGGGCTCACCGGGGAGCTGTTTTTT	CASSQGSGGLTGELFF
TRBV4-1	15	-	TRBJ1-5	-	TGCGCCAGCAGCCAGATAGGGGACGGCTTTTGGCCCCAGCATTTT	CASSQIGDGFWPQHF
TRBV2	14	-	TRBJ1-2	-	TGTGCCACCGGGCGGGACATCACCTCAAATGGCTACACCTTC	CATGRDITSNGYTF
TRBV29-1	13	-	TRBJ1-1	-	TGCAGCGTTGGGCGACCTCTGAACACTGAAGCTTTCTTT	CSVGRPLNTEAFF